The T cell receptor beta chain under discussion was sequenced for a study of T cell repertoires in cytomegalovirus infection. Study-level points and caveats: In two of eight donors, the top clonotype was HLA-C-restricted CMV-specific.

Each CDR3 protein is one row after TCRdb ran MiXCR on the reads. The repertoire holds 150,000 to 200,000 distinct CDR3 sequences, with 28% as singletons. Germline CDR1 and CDR2: SGHVS and FQNEAQ. This CDR3 is built from 16 residues. Points on this clonotype: The antigen is not known. An end of the junction does not agree with germline; a read error may underlie this.

The sequence was obtained from a human donor in good health (CMV status not recorded). Some clones in this sample may be carry-over from other donors' samples. Specimen: PBMCs. The J gene is TRBJ2-3, the V gene TRBV7-8; weak D call: TRBD2 (7 bases). CDR3 residues: CASGLGRGVATDTQYF. The CDR3 DNA follows: TGTGCCAGCGGCTTAGGGAGGGGGGTAGCCACAGATACGCAGTATTTT.